These 7 T cell receptor beta chains were all obtained from the same sample, sequenced in a study of blood T cell repertoires in COVID-19. Sequencing used immunoSEQ multiplex PCR; TCRdb keeps in-frame clones, though not all of them. Altogether 250,000 to 350,000 clones are present, 85% to 90% being singletons, with the ten largest covering about 11%. The sample taken for sequencing was peripheral blood. Source of these receptors: a woman aged 25 to 39 with COVID-19, enrolled during active disease.

This clone appeared a few times. The rearrangement links TRBV5-5 to TRBJ2-7; 9 bases agree with TRBD1. Germline V CDR1 and CDR2: SGHKS, YYEKEE (reference sequence). This CDR3 region has 14 residues. Trimming took 5 bases from V and 7 from J; bases not matched to a gene: 10. The CDR3 DNA is TGTGCCAGCAGGCTCCGGGACAGGGTGACGGAGCAGTACTTC. This codes for CASRLRDRVTEQYF.

J is TRBJ1-6 and V is TRBV13; no clear D. This CDR3 comprises 15 residues. The V end lost 4 bases, the J end lost 6 bases, and 13 bases lay between the germline ends. Germline CDR1 is PRHDT and CDR2 is FYEKMQ (reference sequence). The DNA of the CDR3 is TGTGCCAGCAGCTCCTCGGAGGCCGGTAATTCACCCCTCCACTTT. Protein product: CASSSSEAGNSPLHF.

The V call is TRBV7-9, the J call TRBJ2-7; possible D gene TRBD1, 6 bases. V was trimmed by 1 base and J by 9 bases, leaving 19 bases between them. CDR1 is SEHNR, CDR2 FQNEAQ, per germline (reference sequence). The CDR3 runs to 15 residues. CDR3 DNA sequence: TGTGCCAGCAGCTTAGGGGCAGGGGCTACGAGGGGGCAGTACTTC. It specifies CASSLGAGATRGQYF.

This sequence joins TRBV6-2 or TRBV6-3 and TRBJ2-3, with 10 bases fitting TRBD2. V trimming: 4 bases; J trimming: 6 bases; junction bases outside the gene matches: 16. Germline-derived CDR1 and CDR2 are MNHEY and SVGEGT. This CDR3 contains 18 residues. The CDR3: CASSSELRLAGVGDTQYF. DNA of the CDR3: TGTGCCAGCAGTTCCGAACTTCGGCTAGCGGGAGTAGGGGATACGCAGTATTTT.

This rearrangement joins TRBV24-1 to TRBJ2-1, with 13 bases fitting TRBD2. V was clipped by 10 bases and J by 8 bases; unmatched bases: 7. The germline V gene encodes CDR1 KGHDR and CDR2 SFDVKD. The CDR3 sequence is 14 residues long. The CDR3: CATTSGRAQDEQFF. The CDR3, as DNA: TGTGCCACTACTAGCGGGAGGGCCCAGGATGAGCAGTTCTTC.

This chain joins TRBV18 and TRBJ1-3; D ambiguous. The germline V and J ends were trimmed by 6 bases and 2 bases, with 14 bases remaining between them. Germline V gene data show CDR1 as KGHSH and CDR2 as LQKENI. The CDR3 length is 15 residues. The CDR3 DNA follows: TGTGCCAGCTCCGAGGGTCAAGTAGCTGGAAACACCATATATTTT. Translation: CASSEGQVAGNTIYF.

The V call is TRBV10-3, the J call TRBJ2-7; the match to TRBD1 covers 9 bases. This CDR3 spans 15 amino acids. Losses at the gene ends were 3 bases for V and 9 bases for J; bases not matched to a gene: 12. Germline values: CDR1 ENHRY, CDR2 SYGVKD. The CDR3 nucleotides read TGTGCCATCAGTGACGTAAAGGACAGGGGATTCGGGCAGTACTTC. Its translation is CAISDVKDRGFGQYF.